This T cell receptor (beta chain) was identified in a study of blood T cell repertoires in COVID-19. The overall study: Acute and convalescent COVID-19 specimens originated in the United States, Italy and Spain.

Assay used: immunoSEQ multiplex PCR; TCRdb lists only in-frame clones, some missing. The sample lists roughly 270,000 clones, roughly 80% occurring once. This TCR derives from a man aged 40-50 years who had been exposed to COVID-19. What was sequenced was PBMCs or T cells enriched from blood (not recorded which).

CDR3 bases: TGTGCCAGCAGCTTCCAGACAGAAACCGGGGAGCTGTTTTTT. Encoded protein: CASSFQTETGELFF. The V gene is TRBV5-4, the J gene TRBJ2-2; perhaps TRBD1 as D (5 bases). The V gene lost 2 bases and the J gene lost 5 bases, with 10 bases spanning the gap. The germline V gene encodes CDR1 SGHNT and CDR2 YYREEE (reference sequence). The CDR3 runs 14 residues.